These 15 T cell receptor beta chains were all obtained from the same sample, sequenced in a study of T-cell memory formation after mild COVID-19. TCRdb reprocessed the 5' RACE reads with MiXCR, giving one entry per CDR3 protein. The sample has tens of thousands of distinct CDR3 sequences, about a quarter seen once. The sequencing input was PBMCs or a T cell subset sorted from them (not recorded which). All receptors derive from a young man who had mild COVID-19 (a few samples of this study predate the infection). Cell type and time point are not known.

V usage is TRBV7-2 and J usage is TRBJ1-2, with a possible D match to TRBD1 (5 bases). CDR1 and CDR2 (germline): SGHTA, FQGNSA. This CDR3 has 14 residues. The ends were cut back, 1 base at V and 4 bases at J, with 10 bases in the middle. This CDR3 reads CASSLGGSGYGYTF. The CDR3 DNA is TGTGCCAGCAGCTTAGGGGGGAGTGGCTATGGCTACACCTTC.

The rearrangement uses TRBV6-2 or TRBV6-3 and TRBJ2-7, with 7 bases aligning to TRBD2. In germline, CDR1 is MNHEY, CDR2 SVGEGT. Trimming cost V 4 bases and J 2 bases; bases outside gene matches: 2. The CDR3 loop spans 13 amino acids. In DNA, the CDR3 is TGTGCCAGCAGTTGGGGGACTACCTACGAGCAGTACGTC. Translating it yields CASSWGTTYEQYV.

The chain carries TRBV7-9 and TRBJ2-5; possible D gene TRBD1, 5 bases. V lost 2 bases and J 2 bases, leaving 6 bases between the germline ends. Germline values: CDR1 SEHNR, CDR2 FQNEAQ (reference sequence). The CDR3 has 13 amino acids. The CDR3 DNA is TGTGCCAGCAGCTTACAGGGACAAGAGACCCAGTACTTC. This codes for CASSLQGQETQYF.

This sequence joins TRBV20-1 and TRBJ2-7, with D possibly matching TRBD1 (6 bases). This CDR3 spans 12 amino acids. V lost 5 bases and J lost 5, with 13 bases in between. The germline V gene encodes CDR1 DFQATT and CDR2 SNEGSKA (reference sequence). The CDR3 spells CSAFDRWNEQYV. CDR3 nucleotide sequence: TGCAGTGCTTTTGACAGGTGGAACGAGCAGTACGTC.

This chain uses TRBV5-1 with TRBJ1-1; 7 nucleotides line up with TRBD1. The CDR3 is 16 amino acids. The trim removed 3 bases at V and 0 bases at J, leaving 8 bases unmatched. Germline lookup yields CDR1 SGHRS and CDR2 YFSETQ. As DNA, the CDR3 is TGCGCCAGCAGCTACTACCCGGACAGGTTGAACACTGAAGCTTTCTTT. Translation gives CASSYYPDRLNTEAFF.

This clonotype has just a few counts. The rearrangement uses TRBV10-3 and TRBJ1-1; no definite D call. Germline V gene sequence: CDR1 ENHRY, CDR2 SYGVKD. The CDR3 is 14 residues long. The ends were cut back, 7 bases at V and 0 bases at J, with 12 bases in the middle. The DNA of the CDR3 is TGTGCCATCACCGGCAGTTCGATGAACACTGAAGCTTTCTTT. Translated: CAITGSSMNTEAFF.

The chain recombines TRBV29-1 with TRBJ2-1; 8 nucleotides line up with TRBD1. Trimming took 4 bases from V and 0 from J; bases not matched to a gene: 8. This CDR3 has 16 amino acids. The germline V gene encodes CDR1 SQVTM and CDR2 ANQGSEA. The CDR3 bases are TGCAGCGTTGTGCGGGCAGGGGGCAACTCCTACAATGAGCAGTTCTTC. Amino acids: CSVVRAGGNSYNEQFF.

The table lists this clonotype with a few counts. The gene calls are TRBV5-1 and TRBJ1-1; tentative D call: TRBD1 (5 bases). Per germline, CDR1 SGHRS and CDR2 YFSETQ. The length of the CDR3 is 15 residues. V was cut by 0 bases and J by 5 bases, with 14 bases left in between. The CDR3 sequence is CASSLDPGSRTEAFF. CDR3 in DNA: TGCGCCAGCAGCTTGGATCCAGGGTCCAGAACTGAAGCTTTCTTT.

The rearrangement links TRBV27 to TRBJ2-5; 9 nucleotides match TRBD2. V trimming: 6 bases; J trimming: 2 bases; junction bases outside the gene matches: 4. The CDR3 is 14 residues long. Germline CDR1 is MNHEY and CDR2 is SMNVEV (reference sequence). This chain's CDR3 is CASRHTSGQETQYF. The CDR3 DNA sequence: TGTGCCAGCAGACATACTAGCGGGCAAGAGACCCAGTACTTC.

The gene calls are TRBV28 and TRBJ2-3, with unresolved D. The CDR3 has 14 residues. CDR1 is MDHEN and CDR2 is SYDVKM in the germline V gene. Trimming shortened V by 6 bases and J by 1 base, and 11 bases separated the two germline ends. The CDR3 loop is CASSIRPGTDTQYF. The CDR3 bases are TGTGCCAGCAGCATCAGGCCTGGCACAGATACGCAGTATTTT.

J is TRBJ2-7 and V is TRBV5-4, with D perhaps matching TRBD1 (5 bases). V lost 2 bases and J 5 bases, leaving 14 bases between the germline ends. CDR3 length equals 14 residues. Germline CDR1 reads SGHNT; CDR2 reads YYREEE (reference sequence). CDR3 DNA: TGTGCCAGCAGCTTTGGGCCAGGGAACAACGAGCAGTACTTC. Translating it yields CASSFGPGNNEQYF.

In its sample, this clonotype was seen a few times. The J gene is TRBJ2-7, the V gene TRBV4-2; possibly TRBD2 for D (5 bases). The CDR3 covers 14 residues. CDR1 and CDR2 (germline): LGHNA, YNFKEQ. V lost 0 bases and J 2 bases, leaving 8 bases between the germline ends. CDR3 in DNA: TGTGCCAGCAGCCAAGAGGCGGAGGCCTACGAGCAGTACTTC. It codes for CASSQEAEAYEQYF.

CDR3 sequence: CASSLAGPNYGYTF. In DNA form, the CDR3 reads TGTGCCAGCAGTTTGGCGGGACCGAACTATGGCTACACCTTC. The V gene is TRBV27, the J gene TRBJ1-2; tentatively, D is TRBD1 (5 bases). Trimming took off 3 bases at V and 2 bases at J, with 10 bases between the two ends. CDR3 size: 14 residues. Per the germline V gene, CDR1 is MNHEY and CDR2 is SMNVEV (reference sequence).

This chain connects TRBV24-1 to TRBJ2-7, with 8 bases matching TRBD1. The CDR3 spans 13 residues. CDR1 is KGHDR and CDR2 is SFDVKD in the germline V gene. J gave up 6 bases and V 4 bases, and 4 bases lay outside the gene matches. CDR3 loop: CATSDRQGSEQYF. Here the CDR3 DNA reads TGTGCCACCAGTGACAGACAGGGGAGCGAGCAGTACTTC.

This clonotype appeared a few times. This rearrangement joins TRBV10-2 to TRBJ2-7; TRBD2 might be the D (6 bases). Trimming stripped 6 bases from V and 7 bases from J, with 16 bases between. Per the germline V gene, CDR1 is WSHSY and CDR2 is SAAADI. The length of the CDR3 is 13 residues. The CDR3 is CASSSGLGGEQYF. The CDR3 bases are TGCGCCAGCAGCTCTGGACTTGGGGGGGAGCAGTACTTC.